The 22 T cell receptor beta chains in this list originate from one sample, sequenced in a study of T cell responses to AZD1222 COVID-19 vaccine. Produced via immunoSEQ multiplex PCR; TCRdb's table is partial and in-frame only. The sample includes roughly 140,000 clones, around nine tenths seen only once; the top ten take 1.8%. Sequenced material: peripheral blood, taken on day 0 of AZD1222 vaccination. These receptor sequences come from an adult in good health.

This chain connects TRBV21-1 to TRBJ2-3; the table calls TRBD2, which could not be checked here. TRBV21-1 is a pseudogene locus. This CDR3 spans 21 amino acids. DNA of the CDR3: TGTGCCAGCAGTCGAGGAGGGGTTGGCGACTTGGGGTCCACCCACGCAGATACGCAGTATTTT. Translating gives CASSRGGVGDLGSTHADTQYF.

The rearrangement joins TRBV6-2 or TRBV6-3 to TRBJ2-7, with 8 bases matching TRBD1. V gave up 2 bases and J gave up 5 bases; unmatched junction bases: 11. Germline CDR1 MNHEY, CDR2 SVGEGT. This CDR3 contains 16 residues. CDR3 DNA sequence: TGTGCCAGCAGTTACAGGCGCGGACAGGGTAGGGACGAGCAGTACTTC. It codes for CASSYRRGQGRDEQYF.

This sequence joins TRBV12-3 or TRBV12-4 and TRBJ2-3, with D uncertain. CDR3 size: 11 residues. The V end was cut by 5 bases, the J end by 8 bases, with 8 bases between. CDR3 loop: CASSPQTTQYF. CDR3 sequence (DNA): TGTGCCAGCAGTCCCCAGACTACGCAGTATTTT.

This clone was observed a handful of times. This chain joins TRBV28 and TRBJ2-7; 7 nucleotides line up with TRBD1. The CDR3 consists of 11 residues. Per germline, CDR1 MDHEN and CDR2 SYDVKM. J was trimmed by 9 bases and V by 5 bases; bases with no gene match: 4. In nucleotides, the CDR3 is TGTGCCAGCAGTCCTCGACAGGGGCAGTACTTC. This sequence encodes CASSPRQGQYF.

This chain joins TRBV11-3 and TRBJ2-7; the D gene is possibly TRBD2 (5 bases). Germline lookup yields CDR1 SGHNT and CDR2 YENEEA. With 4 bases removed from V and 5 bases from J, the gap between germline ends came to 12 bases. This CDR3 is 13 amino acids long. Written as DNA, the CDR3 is TGTGCCAGCAGCTCGGGCCCGGGAAACGAGCAGTACTTC. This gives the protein CASSSGPGNEQYF.

As DNA, the CDR3 is TGTGCCAGCAGCCAAGATTACGGACAGGCCGGAGGAGAGCAGTTCTTC. Translated: CASSQDYGQAGGEQFF. The chain joins TRBV4-2 to TRBJ2-1; 7 bases fit TRBD1. CDR1 LGHNA and CDR2 YNFKEQ come from the germline V gene. The CDR3 covers 16 residues. Losses at the gene ends were 0 bases for V and 10 bases for J; bases not matched to a gene: 12.

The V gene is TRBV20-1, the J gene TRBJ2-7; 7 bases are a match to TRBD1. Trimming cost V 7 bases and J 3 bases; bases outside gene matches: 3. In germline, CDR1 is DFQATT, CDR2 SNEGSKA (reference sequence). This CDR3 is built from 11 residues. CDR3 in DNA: TGCAGTGTACCAGGGGGCTACGAGCAGTACTTC. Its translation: CSVPGGYEQYF.

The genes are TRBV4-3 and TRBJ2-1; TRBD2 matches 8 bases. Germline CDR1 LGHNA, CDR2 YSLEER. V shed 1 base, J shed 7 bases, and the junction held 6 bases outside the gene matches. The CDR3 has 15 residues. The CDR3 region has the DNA TGCGCCAGCAGCCAAGTATTAGCGGGGATAAATGAGCAGTTCTTC. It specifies CASSQVLAGINEQFF.

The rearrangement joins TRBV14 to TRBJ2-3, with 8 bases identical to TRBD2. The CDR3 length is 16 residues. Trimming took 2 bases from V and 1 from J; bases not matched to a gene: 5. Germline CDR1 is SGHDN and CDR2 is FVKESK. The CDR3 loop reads CASSQLETSGTDTQYF. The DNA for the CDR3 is TGTGCCAGCAGCCAATTGGAGACTAGCGGCACAGATACGCAGTATTTT.

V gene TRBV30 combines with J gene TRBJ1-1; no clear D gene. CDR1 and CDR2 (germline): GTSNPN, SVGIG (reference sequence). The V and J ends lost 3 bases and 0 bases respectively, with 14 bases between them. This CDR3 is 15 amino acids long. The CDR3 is CAWSGRLRMNTEAFF. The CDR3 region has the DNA TGTGCCTGGAGCGGTCGATTAAGAATGAACACTGAAGCTTTCTTT. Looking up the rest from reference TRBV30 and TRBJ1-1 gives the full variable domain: SQTIHQWPATLVQPVGSPLSLECTVEGTSNPNLYWYRQAAGRGLQLLFYSVGIGQISSEVPQNLSASRPQDRQFILSSKKLLLSDSGFYLCAWSGRLRMNTEAFFGQGTRLTVV.

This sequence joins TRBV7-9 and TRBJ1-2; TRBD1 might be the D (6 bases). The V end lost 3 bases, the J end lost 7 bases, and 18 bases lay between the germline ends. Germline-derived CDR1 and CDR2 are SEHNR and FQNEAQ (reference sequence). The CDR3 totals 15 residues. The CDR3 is CASSFRDTFRPGYTF. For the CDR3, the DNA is TGTGCCAGCAGCTTCCGGGACACATTTCGACCTGGCTACACCTTC.

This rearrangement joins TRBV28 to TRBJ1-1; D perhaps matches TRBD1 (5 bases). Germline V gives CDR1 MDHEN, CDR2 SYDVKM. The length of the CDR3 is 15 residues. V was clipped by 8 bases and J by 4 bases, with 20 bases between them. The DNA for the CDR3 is TGTGCCAGCCCCGATGACGGGACCCCGACCACTGAAGCTTTCTTT. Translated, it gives CASPDDGTPTTEAFF.

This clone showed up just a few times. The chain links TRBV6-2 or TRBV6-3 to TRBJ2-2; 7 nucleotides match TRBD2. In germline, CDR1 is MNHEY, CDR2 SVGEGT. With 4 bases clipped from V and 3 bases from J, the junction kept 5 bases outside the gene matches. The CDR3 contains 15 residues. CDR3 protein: CASSSMREHTGELFF. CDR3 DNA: TGTGCCAGCAGTTCGATGCGGGAGCACACCGGGGAGCTGTTTTTT.

The CDR3 DNA reads TGTGCCAGCAGCTTATTATCGGACAGGGTAACAGCTTTCTTT. Protein: CASSLLSDRVTAFF. The gene calls are TRBV7-9 and TRBJ1-1, with 8 bases that match TRBD1. With 2 bases clipped from V and 10 bases from J, the junction kept 9 bases outside the gene matches. The CDR3 runs 14 residues. The germline gives CDR1 SEHNR, CDR2 FQNEAQ (reference sequence).

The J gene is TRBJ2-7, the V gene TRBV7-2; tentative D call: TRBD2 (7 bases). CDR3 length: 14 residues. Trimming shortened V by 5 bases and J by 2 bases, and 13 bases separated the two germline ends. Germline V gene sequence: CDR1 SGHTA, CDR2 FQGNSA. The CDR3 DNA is TGTGCCAGCAGCATAGGGGGGGCGGCCTACGAGCAGTACTTC. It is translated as CASSIGGAAYEQYF.

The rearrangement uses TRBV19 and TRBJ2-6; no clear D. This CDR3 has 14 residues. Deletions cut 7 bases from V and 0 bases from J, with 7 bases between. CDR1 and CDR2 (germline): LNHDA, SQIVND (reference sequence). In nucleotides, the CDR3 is TGTGCCAGTATGGGGTACTCTGGGGCCAACGTCCTGACTTTC. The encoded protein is CASMGYSGANVLTF.

CDR3 loop: CASSLGLGASTGELFF. CDR3 DNA: TGCGCCAGCAGCTTGGGCCTGGGGGCGAGCACCGGGGAGCTGTTTTTT. The chain recombines TRBV5-1 with TRBJ2-2, with D perhaps TRBD1 (6 bases). This CDR3 contains 16 residues. V gave up 0 bases and J gave up 4 bases, with 13 bases separating them. Germline CDR1 reads SGHRS; CDR2 reads YFSETQ.

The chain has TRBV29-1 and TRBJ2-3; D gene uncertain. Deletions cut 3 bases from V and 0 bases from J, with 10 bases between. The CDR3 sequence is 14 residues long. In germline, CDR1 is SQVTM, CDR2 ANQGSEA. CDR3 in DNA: TGCAGCGTTGAGGCCACCCTTAGCACAGATACGCAGTATTTT. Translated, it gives CSVEATLSTDTQYF.

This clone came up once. The CDR3 DNA reads TGTGCCAGCAGAACCAAAGCGGGAGGGCCCTACGAGCAGTACTTC. As protein: CASRTKAGGPYEQYF. The chain links TRBV27 to TRBJ2-7; 10 nucleotides line up with TRBD2. Trimming cost V 6 bases and J 2 bases; bases outside gene matches: 7. CDR1 is MNHEY, CDR2 SMNVEV, per germline (reference sequence). There are 15 residues in the CDR3.

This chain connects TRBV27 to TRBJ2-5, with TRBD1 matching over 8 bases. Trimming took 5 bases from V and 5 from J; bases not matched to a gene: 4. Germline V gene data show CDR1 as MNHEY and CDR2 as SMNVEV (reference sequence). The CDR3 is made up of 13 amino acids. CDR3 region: CASSLNRGETQYF. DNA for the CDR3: TGTGCCAGCAGTCTCAACAGGGGGGAGACCCAGTACTTC.

The CDR3 here is CASSRITGTASYEQYF. As DNA, the CDR3 is TGCGCCAGCAGCCGGATAACCGGGACAGCCTCCTACGAGCAGTACTTC. This chain connects TRBV4-1 to TRBJ2-7; TRBD1 aligns across 7 bases. CDR1 is MGHRA and CDR2 is YSYEKL in the germline V gene. V lost 4 bases, J lost 0 bases, and 9 bases stayed unmatched. CDR3 length: 16 residues.

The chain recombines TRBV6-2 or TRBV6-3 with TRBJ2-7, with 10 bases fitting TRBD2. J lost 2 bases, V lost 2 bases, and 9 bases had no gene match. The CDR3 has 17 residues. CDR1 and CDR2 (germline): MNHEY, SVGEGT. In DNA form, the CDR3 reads TGTGCCAGCAGTTACCCGAGAAGCGGGAGGGCCGCCTACGAGCAGTACTTC. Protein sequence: CASSYPRSGRAAYEQYF.